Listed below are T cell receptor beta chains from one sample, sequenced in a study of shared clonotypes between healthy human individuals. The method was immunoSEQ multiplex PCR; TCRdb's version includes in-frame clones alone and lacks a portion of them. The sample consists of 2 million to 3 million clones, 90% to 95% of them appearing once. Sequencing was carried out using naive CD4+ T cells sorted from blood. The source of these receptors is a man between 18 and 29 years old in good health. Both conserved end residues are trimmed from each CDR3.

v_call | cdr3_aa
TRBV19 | ASSRGPSNTGELF
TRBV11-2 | ASRTSRSGRPEQF
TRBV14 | ASSRRDRANEKLF
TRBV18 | ASSLTGPGGVETPLH
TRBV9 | ASTKGASGGIGTGELF
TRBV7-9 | ASSSTEAGNTIY
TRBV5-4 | ASSSPGGSMEY
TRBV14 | ASSTLLGPTDTQY
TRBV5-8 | ASSWAVNQPQH
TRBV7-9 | ASSSGTLGEQY
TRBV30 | AWSQPGANVLT
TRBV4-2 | ASSQRLEEKLF
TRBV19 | ASSTRQGSTGELF
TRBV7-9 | ASSLQGRLTYEQY
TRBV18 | ASSPFTVHKRPQH
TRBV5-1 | ASSLGGDHEKLF
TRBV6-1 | ASSDRGTATSEAF
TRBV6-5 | ASSYGTSGNTGELF
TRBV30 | AWSSTSGRNIQY
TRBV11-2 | ASTLSRGTGEQY
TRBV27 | ASSLGETQY
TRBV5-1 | ASSSGDRETQY
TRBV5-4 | ASSPDGNQPQH
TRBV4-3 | ASSQTGPIPTDTQY
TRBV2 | ASSRLAGVSYNEQF
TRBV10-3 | AISGRTGGLGTEAF
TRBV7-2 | ASSSTGSAYEQY
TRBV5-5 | ASSYGQAQETQY
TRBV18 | ASSPVTAFSSYNEQF
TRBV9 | ASSVEGLVPQETQY
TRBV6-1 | ASYSGGLSTGELF
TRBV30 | AWSVRQGAGGELF
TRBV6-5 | ASREGGQETQY
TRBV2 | ASSEGRAGELF
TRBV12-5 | ASGLGTSLSNQPQH
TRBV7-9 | ASSLVAGGNEQF
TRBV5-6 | ASSTGQDNSPLH
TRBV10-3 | AISEAQLYEQY
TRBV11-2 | ASSFLGQVYGYT
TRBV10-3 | AISDNSGSSGEQY
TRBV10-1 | ASSDPTGGFATDTQY
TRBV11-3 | ASSPGTSSTDTQY
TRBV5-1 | ASRPRTGINEAF